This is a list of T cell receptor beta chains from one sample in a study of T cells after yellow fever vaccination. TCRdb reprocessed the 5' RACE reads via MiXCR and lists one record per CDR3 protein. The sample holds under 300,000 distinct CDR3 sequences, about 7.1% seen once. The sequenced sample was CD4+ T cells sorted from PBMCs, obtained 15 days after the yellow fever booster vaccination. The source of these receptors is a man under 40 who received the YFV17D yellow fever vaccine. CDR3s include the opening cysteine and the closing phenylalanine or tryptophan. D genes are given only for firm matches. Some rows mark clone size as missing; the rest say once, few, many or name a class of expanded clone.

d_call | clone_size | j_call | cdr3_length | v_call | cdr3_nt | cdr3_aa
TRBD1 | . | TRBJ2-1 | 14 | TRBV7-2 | TGTGCCAGCAGCTTTCTCACAGGGGGCCGTGAGCAGTTCTTC | CASSFLTGGREQFF
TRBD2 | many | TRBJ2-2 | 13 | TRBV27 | TGTGCCAGCAGTTTAAGCGGGGTAGGGGAGCTGTTTTTT | CASSLSGVGELFF
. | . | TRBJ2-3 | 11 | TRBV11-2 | TGTGCCAGCAGCCCCGGGGTAGCTGAGTATTTT | CASSPGVAEYF
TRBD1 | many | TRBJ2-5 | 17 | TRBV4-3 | TGCGCCAGCAGCCAAGATGTCCCAGGGGGCTTGAGAGAGACCCAGTACTTC | CASSQDVPGGLRETQYF
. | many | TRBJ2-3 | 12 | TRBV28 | TGTGCCAGCAGCTCATCCGGACCGTTTCAGTATTTT | CASSSSGPFQYF
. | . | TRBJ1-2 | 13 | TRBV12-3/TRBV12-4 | TGTGCCAGCAGGACAACAGACAGATATGGCTACACCTTC | CASRTTDRYGYTF
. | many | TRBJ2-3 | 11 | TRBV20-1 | TGCAGTGCTAGAGTGGGGGATACGCAGTATTTT | CSARVGDTQYF
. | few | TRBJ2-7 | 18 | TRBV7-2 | TGTGCCAGCAGCTTATCGGATCCATATGGACGTAGGGGCACGGAGCAGTACTTC | CASSLSDPYGRRGTEQYF
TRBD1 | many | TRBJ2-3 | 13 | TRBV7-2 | TGTGCCAGTCGACAGGGAAACACAGATACGCAGTATTTT | CASRQGNTDTQYF
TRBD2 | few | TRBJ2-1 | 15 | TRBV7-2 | TGTGCCAGCAGATTTGGGACTAGCGGGAGCAATGAGCAGTTCTTC | CASRFGTSGSNEQFF
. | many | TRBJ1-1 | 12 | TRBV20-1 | TGCAGTGCTACTAAGGGGAACACTGAAGCTTTCTTT | CSATKGNTEAFF
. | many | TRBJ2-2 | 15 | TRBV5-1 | TGCGCCAGCAGCTTCGGACGGGCGAACACCGGGGAGCTGTTTTTT | CASSFGRANTGELFF
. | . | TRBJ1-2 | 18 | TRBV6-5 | TGTGCCAGCAGTTACTCCCCGCCCGCGGGCCGCCACCTATATGGCTACACCTTC | CASSYSPPAGRHLYGYTF
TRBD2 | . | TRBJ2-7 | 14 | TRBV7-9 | TGTGCCAGCAGCCCTCAGCGGGAGTATGGCGAGCAGTACTTC | CASSPQREYGEQYF
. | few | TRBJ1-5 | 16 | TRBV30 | TGTGCCTGGAGCCCCCCCAGGGTGAGGAGTATTCAGCCCCAGCATTTT | CAWSPPRVRSIQPQHF
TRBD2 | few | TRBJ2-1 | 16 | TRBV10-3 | TGTGCCATCAGTCCCGGACTAGTGGGCTCCTACAATGAGCAGTTCTTC | CAISPGLVGSYNEQFF
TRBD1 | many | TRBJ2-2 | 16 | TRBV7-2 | TGTGCCAGCAGCTTAAAGGGGGCCTTAAACACCGGGGAGCTGTTTTTT | CASSLKGALNTGELFF
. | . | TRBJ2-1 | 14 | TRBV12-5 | TGTGCTAGTGGTTTGGTACTCGTGGCCAATGAGCAGTTCTTC | CASGLVLVANEQFF
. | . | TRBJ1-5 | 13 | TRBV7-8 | TGTGCCAGCAGTAGCCGGAGAAATCAGCCCCAGCATTTT | CASSSRRNQPQHF
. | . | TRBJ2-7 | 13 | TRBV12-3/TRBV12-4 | TGTGCCAGCAGTTTAGCCTACAGATCCGAGCAGTACTTC | CASSLAYRSEQYF
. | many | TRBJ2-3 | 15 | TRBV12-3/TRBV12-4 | TGTGCCAGCACCCCGATGGGTACTAGCACAGATACGCAGTATTTT | CASTPMGTSTDTQYF
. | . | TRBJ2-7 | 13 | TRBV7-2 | TGTGCCAGCAGCTTAGATCATACCTACGAGCAGTACTTC | CASSLDHTYEQYF
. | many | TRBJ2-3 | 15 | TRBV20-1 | TGCAGTGCTCCGGATGTGGCGGTCGGCACAGATACGCAGTATTTT | CSAPDVAVGTDTQYF
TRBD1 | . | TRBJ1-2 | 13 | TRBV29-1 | TGCAGCGGGCTACAGGGGGCGGGCTATGGCTACACCTTC | CSGLQGAGYGYTF
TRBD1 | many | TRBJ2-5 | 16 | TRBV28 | TGTGCCAGCAGTTTCGCCCCGGACAGGGCAAAGGGGACCCAGTACTTC | CASSFAPDRAKGTQYF
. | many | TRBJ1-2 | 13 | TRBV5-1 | TGCGCCAGCAGCTTGGATCTCGTCTATGGCTACACCTTC | CASSLDLVYGYTF
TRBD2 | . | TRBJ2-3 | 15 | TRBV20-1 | TGCAGTGCTAGAGTTGGGGGGGTAAACACAGATACGCAGTATTTT | CSARVGGVNTDTQYF
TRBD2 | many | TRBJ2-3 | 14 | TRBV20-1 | TGCAGTGCAGCACTTACTAGCGGTTCTAATACGCAGTATTTT | CSAALTSGSNTQYF
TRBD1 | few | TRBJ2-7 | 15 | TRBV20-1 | TGCAGTGCTAGAGATCGGGACAGGCTTTCCTACGAGCAGTACTTC | CSARDRDRLSYEQYF
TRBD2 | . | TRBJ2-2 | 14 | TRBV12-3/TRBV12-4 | TGTGCCAGCAACCCGGGGGGGGTGGCCGGGGAGCTGTTTTTT | CASNPGGVAGELFF
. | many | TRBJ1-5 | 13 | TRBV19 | TGTGCCAGTAGTATTTATGGAAATCAGCCCCAGCATTTT | CASSIYGNQPQHF
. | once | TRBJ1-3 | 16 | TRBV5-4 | TGTGCCAGCAGCTTGGCTCGGGACGGCTCTGGAAACACCATATATTTT | CASSLARDGSGNTIYF
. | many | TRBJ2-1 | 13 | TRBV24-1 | TGTGCCACCAGTGATCCGGGTCCCCATGAGCAGTTCTTC | CATSDPGPHEQFF